The present T cell receptor beta chain was sequenced within a study of blood T cells in healthy people across ages. Each sample used at least 6 million PBMCs. Alongside a J-beta primer mix, a sample-barcoded 5' primer served in a second PCR lasting roughly 7 to 12 cycles. TCRdb re-derived calls from the 5' RACE reads in MiXCR, one entry per CDR3 protein. The sample lists about a million distinct CDR3 sequences, 30% to 40% occurring once. The sample was blood. This clonotype was obtained from a man younger than 35 in good health.

The chain's CDR3 is CASSSTPFSYNEQYF. The DNA for the CDR3 is TGTGCCAGCAGCTCCACTCCCTTCTCCTACAATGAGCAGTACTTC. The J gene is TRBJ2-1, the V gene TRBV5-6; no clear D gene. The J call could be wrong; TRBJ2-7 is a better fit for the DNA end. Germline lookup yields CDR1 SGHDT and CDR2 YYEEEE. This CDR3 is built from 15 residues.